This TCR beta chain was recovered during a study of control samples from healthy donors and cancer patients. Profiled with immunoSEQ multiplex PCR; TCRdb holds only in-frame clones, not every one. The sample holds 130,000 to 150,000 clones; about 91% are singletons and the top ten take approximately 2.9%. The CDR3 is 13 amino acids. J lost 8 bases, V lost 4 bases, and 6 bases had no gene match. The germline V gene encodes CDR1 SGHTA and CDR2 FQGTGA. This TCR was recovered from a man aged 25-45 years in good health. Sequenced sample: blood. The J gene is TRBJ2-3, the V gene TRBV7-3, with 7 bases identical to TRBD2. The CDR3: CASSSSPGGTQYF. The CDR3, as DNA: TGTGCCAGCAGCTCCTCGCCGGGGGGTACGCAGTATTTT.